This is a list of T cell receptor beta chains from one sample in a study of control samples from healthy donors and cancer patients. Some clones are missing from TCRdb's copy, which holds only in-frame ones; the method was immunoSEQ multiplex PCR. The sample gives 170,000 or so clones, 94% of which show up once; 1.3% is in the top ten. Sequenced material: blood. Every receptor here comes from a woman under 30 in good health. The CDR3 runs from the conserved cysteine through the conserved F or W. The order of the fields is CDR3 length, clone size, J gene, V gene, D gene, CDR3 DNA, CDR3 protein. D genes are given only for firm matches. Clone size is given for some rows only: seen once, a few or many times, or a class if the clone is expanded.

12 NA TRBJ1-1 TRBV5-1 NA TGCGCCAGCAGCTTGACAGGTACTGAAGCTTTCTTT CASSLTGTEAFF
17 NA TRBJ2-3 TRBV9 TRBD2 TGTGCCAGCAGCGTAGCCAAAGCGGGAGGACGTAGAGATACGCAGTATTTT CASSVAKAGGRRDTQYF
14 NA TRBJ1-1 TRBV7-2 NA TGTGCCAGCAGCTTCCAGGGGTCGGGGACTGAAGCTTTCTTT CASSFQGSGTEAFF
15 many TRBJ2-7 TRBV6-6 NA TGTGCCAGCAGTTATTGGGGGACTGCGTCCTACGAGCAGTACTTC CASSYWGTASYEQYF
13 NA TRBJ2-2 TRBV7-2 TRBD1 TGTGCCAGCCACAGGGGGCTCGTCGGGGAGCTGTTTTTT CASHRGLVGELFF
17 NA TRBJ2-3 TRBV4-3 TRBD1 TGCGCCAGCAGCCGAACTCCGGGACAGGGAGTGACAGATACGCAGTATTTT CASSRTPGQGVTDTQYF
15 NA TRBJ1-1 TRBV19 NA TGTGCCAGTAGTATCCTGGGGGCGGGGAACACTGAAGCTTTCTTT CASSILGAGNTEAFF
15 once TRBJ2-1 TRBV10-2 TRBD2 TGCGCCAGCAGTGAGTGGCTAGCGGGGGCTAATGAGCAGTTCTTC CASSEWLAGANEQFF
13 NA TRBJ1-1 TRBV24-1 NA TGTGCCACCAGTGACTCTGGACTTACTGAAGCTTTCTTT CATSDSGLTEAFF
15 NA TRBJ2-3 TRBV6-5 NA TGTGCCAGCAGTCTCCTAGGCGGGAGCACAGATACGCAGTATTTT CASSLLGGSTDTQYF
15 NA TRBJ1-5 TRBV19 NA TGTGCCAGTAGTATCGTAGCAGATAGCAATCAGCCCCAGCATTTT CASSIVADSNQPQHF
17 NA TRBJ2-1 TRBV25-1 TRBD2 TGTGCCAGCAGTGAAAAACTAGCGGGAGGGCCCAGGAATGAGCAGTTCTTC CASSEKLAGGPRNEQFF
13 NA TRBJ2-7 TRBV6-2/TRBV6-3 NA TGTGCCAGCAGTCAAATTCGGGCCTACGAGCAGTACTTC CASSQIRAYEQYF
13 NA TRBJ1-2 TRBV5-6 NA TGTGCCAGCAGCGGGGGACAATTCTATGGCTACACCTTC CASSGGQFYGYTF
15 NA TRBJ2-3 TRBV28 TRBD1 TGTGCCAGCAGAGACGCAACAGGGGGGACAGATACGCAGTATTTT CASRDATGGTDTQYF
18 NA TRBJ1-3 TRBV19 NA TGTGCCAGTAGTAATCTCGGGGCCGGGTCCTCTCTCGGAAACACCATATATTTT CASSNLGAGSSLGNTIYF
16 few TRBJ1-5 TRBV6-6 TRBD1 TGTGCCAGCAGTTATACCGGGACAGGGGACAATCAGCCCCAGCATTTT CASSYTGTGDNQPQHF
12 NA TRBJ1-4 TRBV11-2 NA TGTGCCAGCAGCCATCCCGGAGAAAAACTGTTTTTT CASSHPGEKLFF
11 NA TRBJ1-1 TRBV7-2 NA TGTGCCAGCAGCTTAGTTACTGAAGCTTTCTTT CASSLVTEAFF
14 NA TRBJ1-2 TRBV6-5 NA TGTGCCAGCAGTTACAATGGACAAATGGGTGGCTACACCTTC CASSYNGQMGGYTF
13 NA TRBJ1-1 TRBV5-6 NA TGTGCCAGCAGCTTCGGCGCGAACACTGAAGCTTTCTTT CASSFGANTEAFF
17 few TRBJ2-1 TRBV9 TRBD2 TGTGCCAGCAACGACAACGTGGGGGAGGGCTCCTACAATGAGCAGTTCTTC CASNDNVGEGSYNEQFF
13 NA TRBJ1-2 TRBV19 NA TGTGCCAGTAGTATAGAAGTACAGTATGGCTACACCTTC CASSIEVQYGYTF
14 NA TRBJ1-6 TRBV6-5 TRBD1 TGTGCCAGCAAACGGACAGGGTCAAATTCACCCCTCCACTTT CASKRTGSNSPLHF
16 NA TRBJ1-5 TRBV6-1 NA TGTGCCAGCAGTGAAGGGAGAAGGGGTTTTGATCAGCCCCAGCATTTT CASSEGRRGFDQPQHF
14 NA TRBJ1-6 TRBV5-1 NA TGCGCCAGCACCCTCCGGGACTTAAATTCACCCCTCCACTTT CASTLRDLNSPLHF
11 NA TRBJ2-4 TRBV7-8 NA TGTGCCAGCAGCCCCGGAGGCATTCAGTACTTC CASSPGGIQYF
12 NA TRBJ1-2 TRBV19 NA TGTGCCAGTAGTAGAGACCCCTACGGCTACACCTTC CASSRDPYGYTF
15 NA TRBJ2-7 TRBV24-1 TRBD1 TGTGCCACCAGTGATGCGGGACAGGGGGGTGACGAGCAGTACTTC CATSDAGQGGDEQYF
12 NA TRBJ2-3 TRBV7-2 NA TGTGCCAGCAGCCCTCCTACGAATACGCAGTATTTT CASSPPTNTQYF
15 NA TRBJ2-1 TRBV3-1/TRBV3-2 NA TGTGCCAGCAGCCAAGGGGGACCCCTCTACAATGAGCAGTTCTTC CASSQGGPLYNEQFF
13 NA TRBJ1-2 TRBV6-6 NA TGTGCCAGCAGCTTACAGGAGAACTATGGCTACACCTTC CASSLQENYGYTF
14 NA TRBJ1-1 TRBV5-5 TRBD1 TGTGCCAGCAGCACTACAGGGGGCAGCACTGAAGCTTTCTTT CASSTTGGSTEAFF
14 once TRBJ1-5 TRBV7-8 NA TGTGCCAGCAGCTTGGTAGCTCCCAATCAGCCCCAGCATTTT CASSLVAPNQPQHF
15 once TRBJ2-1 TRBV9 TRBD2 TGTGCCAGCAGCGTAGTACTAGCGGGGTACAATGAGCAGTTCTTC CASSVVLAGYNEQFF
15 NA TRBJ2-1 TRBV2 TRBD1 TGTGCCAGCAGTCCCTTGGGGACAGGGATCCATGAGCAGTTCTTC CASSPLGTGIHEQFF
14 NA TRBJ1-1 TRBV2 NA TGTGCCAGCAGGGCACAGGGAGTCGGGGCTGAAGCTTTCTTT CASRAQGVGAEAFF
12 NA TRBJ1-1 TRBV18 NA TGTGCCAGCTCACCACGGAACACTGAAGCTTTCTTT CASSPRNTEAFF
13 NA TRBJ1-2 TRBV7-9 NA TGTGCCAGCAGCTTATTCCCGGAGGATGGCTACACCTTC CASSLFPEDGYTF
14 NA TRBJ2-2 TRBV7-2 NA TGTGCCAGCAGCTTAAAGGGCCCCCCCTGGGAGCTGTTTTTT CASSLKGPPWELFF
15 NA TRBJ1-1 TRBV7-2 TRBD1 TGTGCCAGCAGCTCCCGGACAGGGGGCATGACTGAAGCTTTCTTT CASSSRTGGMTEAFF
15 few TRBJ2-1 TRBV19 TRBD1 TGTGCCAGTAGTAGAGGGGACAGGGGACACAATGAGCAGTTCTTC CASSRGDRGHNEQFF
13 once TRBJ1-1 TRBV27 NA TGTGCCAGCAGTCCCGGGAGGCGCACTGAAGCTTTCTTT CASSPGRRTEAFF
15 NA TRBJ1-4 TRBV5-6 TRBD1 TGTGCCAGCAGCTTTACAGGGGGCTCGGATGAAAAACTGTTTTTT CASSFTGGSDEKLFF
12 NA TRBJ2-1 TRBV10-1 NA TGCGCCAGCAGTGATGGACACAATGAGCAGTTCTTC CASSDGHNEQFF
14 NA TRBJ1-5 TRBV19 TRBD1 TGTGCCAGTACCCCGGACAGGAGCAATCAGCCCCAGCATTTT CASTPDRSNQPQHF
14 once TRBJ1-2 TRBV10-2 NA TGCGCCAGCAGTGAGGGGACGGTGGCTTATGGCTACACCTTC CASSEGTVAYGYTF
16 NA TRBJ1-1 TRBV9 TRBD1 TGTGCCAGCAGCGTAGGCGGGACAGGGCAGAACACTGAAGCTTTCTTT CASSVGGTGQNTEAFF
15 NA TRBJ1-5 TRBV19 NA TGTGCCACCCGAGAAATGGGACGGGGCAATCAGCCCCAGCATTTT CATREMGRGNQPQHF
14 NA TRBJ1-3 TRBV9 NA TGTGCCAGCAGCGTAGGGGGCACTGGAAACACCATATATTTT CASSVGGTGNTIYF
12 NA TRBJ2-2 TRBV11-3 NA TGTGCCAGCAGCAAATTACCCGGGGAGCTGTTTTTT CASSKLPGELFF